The clone carrying this TCR beta chain was seen at least ten times. The antigen remains unidentified. This CDR3 has 15 amino acids. V shed 1 base and J 2 bases; nucleotides not matched to a gene: 6. In germline, CDR1 is DFQATT, CDR2 SNEGSKA (reference sequence). These data come from a study of CD8 T cells in ankylosing spondylitis. A single record per CDR3 protein comes from TCRdb applying MiXCR to the 5' RACE reads. The sample shows roughly 230,000 distinct CDR3 sequences, over 9.5% of them seen only once. Broader study findings: Disease-linked clones were found to be CD8+ and relatively rare in peripheral blood. Reports say disease-linked clones showed up significantly more in matched ankylosing spondylitis synovial fluid.

This receptor was obtained from a male donor with ankylosing spondylitis or in good health (not recorded which). The sequenced sample consisted of blood, either unsorted or a sorted T cell fraction (not recorded which). The chain recombines TRBV20-1 with TRBJ2-3; 7 bases align to TRBD2. The CDR3 region is CSARGLAATTDTQYF. In DNA form, the CDR3 reads TGCAGTGCTAGAGGACTAGCCGCCACCACAGATACGCAGTATTTT.